A selection of T cell receptor beta chains follows, all from one sample in a study of cytomegalovirus exposure and HLA in healthy donors. Method: immunoSEQ multiplex PCR; TCRdb's copy keeps in-frame clones and lacks some. This sample carries 130,000 or so clones, 60% to 80% of them seen once, and the ten largest clones take under 8.5%. The sequencing input was PBMCs. The receptors stem from a male donor in good health and CMV-seronegative. Each CDR3 is given with its conserved first and last residue. Fields, in order: J gene, V gene, CDR3 protein.

j_gene: TRBJ1-2; v_gene: TRBV6-5; CDR3aa: CASSYSKTGGYGYTF
j_gene: TRBJ1-2; v_gene: TRBV28; CDR3aa: CASSDAGTVYGYTF
j_gene: TRBJ2-1; v_gene: TRBV6-1; CDR3aa: CASSEEVSYRGNEQFF
j_gene: TRBJ2-7; v_gene: TRBV13; CDR3aa: CASSRTGGIYEQYF
j_gene: TRBJ1-4; v_gene: TRBV28; CDR3aa: CASSSPGTGNEKLFF
j_gene: TRBJ1-4; v_gene: TRBV30; CDR3aa: CAWSPWDRAEKLFF
j_gene: TRBJ1-3; v_gene: TRBV27; CDR3aa: CASSPKLPGQGGSGNTIYF
j_gene: TRBJ1-2; v_gene: TRBV28; CDR3aa: CASSRIWGGSYGYTF
j_gene: TRBJ2-1; v_gene: TRBV7-9; CDR3aa: CASSLGGTGGTPLVQFF
j_gene: TRBJ2-7; v_gene: TRBV4-1; CDR3aa: CASSQSQTYEQYF
j_gene: TRBJ2-1; v_gene: TRBV10-1; CDR3aa: CASSTGDYNEQFF
j_gene: TRBJ2-7; v_gene: TRBV6-5; CDR3aa: CASRILRGRSYEQYF
j_gene: TRBJ2-7; v_gene: TRBV27; CDR3aa: CASSSDFLDRGLYEQYF
j_gene: TRBJ2-7; v_gene: TRBV9; CDR3aa: CASSVSTSGVYEQYF
j_gene: TRBJ2-7; v_gene: TRBV4-3; CDR3aa: CASSQEGGSSYEQYF
j_gene: TRBJ2-6; v_gene: TRBV6-6; CDR3aa: CASSDSTGAGANVLTF
j_gene: TRBJ2-1; v_gene: TRBV28; CDR3aa: CASTKLAGRNEQFF
j_gene: TRBJ2-7; v_gene: TRBV18; CDR3aa: CASSLPGQGVSEQYF
j_gene: TRBJ2-7; v_gene: TRBV7-9; CDR3aa: CASSPPGGHSYEQYF
j_gene: TRBJ1-5; v_gene: TRBV25-1; CDR3aa: CASSGTGYQPQHF
j_gene: TRBJ2-5; v_gene: TRBV28; CDR3aa: CASTDRQAGETQYF
j_gene: TRBJ1-1; v_gene: TRBV5-4; CDR3aa: CASSWPGTGLNTEAFF
j_gene: TRBJ2-3; v_gene: TRBV29-1; CDR3aa: CSVEGGLGALTQYF
j_gene: TRBJ2-2; v_gene: TRBV11-2; CDR3aa: CASSSLAGTVPTGELFF
j_gene: TRBJ2-7; v_gene: TRBV28; CDR3aa: CASSLAGQGAEQYF
j_gene: TRBJ2-3; v_gene: TRBV28; CDR3aa: CASSLGQGMTDTQYF
j_gene: TRBJ1-2; v_gene: TRBV7-2; CDR3aa: CASSLAVGDRGTNF
j_gene: TRBJ1-2; v_gene: TRBV15; CDR3aa: CATSNLKGMGGYTF
j_gene: TRBJ2-3; v_gene: TRBV5-6; CDR3aa: CATQGGSDTQYF
j_gene: TRBJ2-5; v_gene: TRBV30; CDR3aa: CAWSVGGLSGGLVVQETQYF